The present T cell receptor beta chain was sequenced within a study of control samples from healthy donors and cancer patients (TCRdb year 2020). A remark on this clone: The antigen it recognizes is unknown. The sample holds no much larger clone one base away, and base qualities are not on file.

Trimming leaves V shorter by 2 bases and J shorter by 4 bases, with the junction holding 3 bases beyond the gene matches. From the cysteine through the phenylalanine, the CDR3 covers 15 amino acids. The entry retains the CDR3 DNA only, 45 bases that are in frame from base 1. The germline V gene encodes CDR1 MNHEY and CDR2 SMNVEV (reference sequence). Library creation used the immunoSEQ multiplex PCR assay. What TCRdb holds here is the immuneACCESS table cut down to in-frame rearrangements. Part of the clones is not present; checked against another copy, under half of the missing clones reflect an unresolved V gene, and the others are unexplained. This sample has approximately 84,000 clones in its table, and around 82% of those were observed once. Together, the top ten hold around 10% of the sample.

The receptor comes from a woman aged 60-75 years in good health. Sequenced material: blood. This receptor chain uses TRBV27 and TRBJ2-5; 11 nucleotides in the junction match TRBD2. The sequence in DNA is TGTGCCAGCAGTTTACTTAGCGGGGGGGTAGAGACCCAGTACTTC. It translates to CASSLLSGGVETQYF.